This T cell receptor (beta chain) was sequenced in a study of cytomegalovirus exposure and HLA in healthy donors. Broader study findings: Another analysis was done later, and it associated 15,000 or so TCR beta sequences with HLA alleles at 0.05 false discovery rate.

PCR used 60 Vbeta primers and 13 Jbeta primers. Using immunoSEQ multiplex PCR, the repertoire was profiled, and TCRdb retains in-frame clones only, with some absent. The top ten hold over 4.5% of the sample, which has roughly 97,000 clones, 10% seen once. Germline lookup yields CDR1 MNHEY and CDR2 SMNVEV (reference sequence). This CDR3 comprises 13 residues. Trimming stripped 5 bases from V and 4 bases from J, with 9 bases between. This clone was picked up a small number of times. Its specificity is unknown. This TCR was recovered from a middle-aged man in good health and CMV-seropositive. This sequence joins TRBV27 and TRBJ2-1; D remains ambiguous. The sequenced sample consisted of PBMCs. The CDR3 reads CASSLSRYNEQFF. In DNA form, the CDR3 reads TGTGCCAGCAGTCTCTCTCGGTACAATGAGCAGTTCTTC.